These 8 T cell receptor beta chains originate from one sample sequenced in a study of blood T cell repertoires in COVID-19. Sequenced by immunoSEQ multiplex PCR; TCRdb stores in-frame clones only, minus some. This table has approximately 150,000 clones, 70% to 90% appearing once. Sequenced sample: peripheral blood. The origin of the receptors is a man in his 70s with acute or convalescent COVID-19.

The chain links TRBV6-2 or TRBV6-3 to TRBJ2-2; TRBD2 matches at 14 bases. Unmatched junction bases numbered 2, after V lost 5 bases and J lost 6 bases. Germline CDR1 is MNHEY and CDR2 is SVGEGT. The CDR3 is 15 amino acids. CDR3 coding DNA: TGTGCCAGCAGTCTGACTAGCGGGGGGGCCGGGGAGCTGTTTTTT. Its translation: CASSLTSGGAGELFF.

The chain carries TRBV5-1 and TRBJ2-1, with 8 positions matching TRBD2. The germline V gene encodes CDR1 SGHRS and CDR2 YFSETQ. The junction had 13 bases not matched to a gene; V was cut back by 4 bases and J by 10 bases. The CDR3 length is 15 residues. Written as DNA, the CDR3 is TGCGCCAGCAGCATCGGGACTAGATGGGGGGAGGAGCAGTTCTTC. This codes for CASSIGTRWGEEQFF.

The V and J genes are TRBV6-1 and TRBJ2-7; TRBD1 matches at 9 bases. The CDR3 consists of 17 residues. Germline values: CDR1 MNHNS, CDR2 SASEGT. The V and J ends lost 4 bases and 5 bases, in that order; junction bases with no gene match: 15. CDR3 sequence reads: CASSATNPGQGRNEQYF. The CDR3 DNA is TGTGCCAGCAGTGCAACTAACCCGGGACAGGGTAGAAACGAGCAGTACTTC.

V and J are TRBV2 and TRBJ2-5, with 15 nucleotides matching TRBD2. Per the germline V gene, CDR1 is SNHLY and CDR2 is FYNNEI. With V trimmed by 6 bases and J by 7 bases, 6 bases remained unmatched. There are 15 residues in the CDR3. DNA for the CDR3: TGTGCCAGCAGCGGGACTAGCGGGGGGTCAGGGACCCAGTACTTC. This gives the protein CASSGTSGGSGTQYF.

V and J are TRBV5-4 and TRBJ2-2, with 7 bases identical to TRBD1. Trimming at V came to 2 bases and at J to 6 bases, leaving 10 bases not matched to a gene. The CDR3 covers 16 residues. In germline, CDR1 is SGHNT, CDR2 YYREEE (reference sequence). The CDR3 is CASSLTLRQGSGELFF. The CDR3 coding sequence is TGTGCCAGCAGCTTAACACTTCGACAGGGCTCCGGGGAGCTGTTTTTT.

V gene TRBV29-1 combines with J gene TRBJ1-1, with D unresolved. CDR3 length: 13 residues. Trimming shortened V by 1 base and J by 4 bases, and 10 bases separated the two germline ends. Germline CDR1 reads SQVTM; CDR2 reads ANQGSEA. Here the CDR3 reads CSVEVVGTTEAFF. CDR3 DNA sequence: TGCAGCGTTGAAGTGGTTGGCACCACTGAAGCTTTCTTT.

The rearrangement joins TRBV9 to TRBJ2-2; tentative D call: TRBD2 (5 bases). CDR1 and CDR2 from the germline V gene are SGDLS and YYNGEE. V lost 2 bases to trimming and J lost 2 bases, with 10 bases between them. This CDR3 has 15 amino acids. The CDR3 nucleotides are TGTGCCAGCAGCGTCTTTCCGGGAAACACCGGGGAGCTGTTTTTT. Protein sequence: CASSVFPGNTGELFF.

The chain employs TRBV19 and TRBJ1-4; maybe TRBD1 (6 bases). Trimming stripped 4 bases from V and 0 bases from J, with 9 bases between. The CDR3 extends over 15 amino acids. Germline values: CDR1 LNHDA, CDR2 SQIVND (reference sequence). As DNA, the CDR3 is TGTGCCAGTAGTACCTCAGGGGCAACTAATGAAAAACTGTTTTTT. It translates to CASSTSGATNEKLFF.